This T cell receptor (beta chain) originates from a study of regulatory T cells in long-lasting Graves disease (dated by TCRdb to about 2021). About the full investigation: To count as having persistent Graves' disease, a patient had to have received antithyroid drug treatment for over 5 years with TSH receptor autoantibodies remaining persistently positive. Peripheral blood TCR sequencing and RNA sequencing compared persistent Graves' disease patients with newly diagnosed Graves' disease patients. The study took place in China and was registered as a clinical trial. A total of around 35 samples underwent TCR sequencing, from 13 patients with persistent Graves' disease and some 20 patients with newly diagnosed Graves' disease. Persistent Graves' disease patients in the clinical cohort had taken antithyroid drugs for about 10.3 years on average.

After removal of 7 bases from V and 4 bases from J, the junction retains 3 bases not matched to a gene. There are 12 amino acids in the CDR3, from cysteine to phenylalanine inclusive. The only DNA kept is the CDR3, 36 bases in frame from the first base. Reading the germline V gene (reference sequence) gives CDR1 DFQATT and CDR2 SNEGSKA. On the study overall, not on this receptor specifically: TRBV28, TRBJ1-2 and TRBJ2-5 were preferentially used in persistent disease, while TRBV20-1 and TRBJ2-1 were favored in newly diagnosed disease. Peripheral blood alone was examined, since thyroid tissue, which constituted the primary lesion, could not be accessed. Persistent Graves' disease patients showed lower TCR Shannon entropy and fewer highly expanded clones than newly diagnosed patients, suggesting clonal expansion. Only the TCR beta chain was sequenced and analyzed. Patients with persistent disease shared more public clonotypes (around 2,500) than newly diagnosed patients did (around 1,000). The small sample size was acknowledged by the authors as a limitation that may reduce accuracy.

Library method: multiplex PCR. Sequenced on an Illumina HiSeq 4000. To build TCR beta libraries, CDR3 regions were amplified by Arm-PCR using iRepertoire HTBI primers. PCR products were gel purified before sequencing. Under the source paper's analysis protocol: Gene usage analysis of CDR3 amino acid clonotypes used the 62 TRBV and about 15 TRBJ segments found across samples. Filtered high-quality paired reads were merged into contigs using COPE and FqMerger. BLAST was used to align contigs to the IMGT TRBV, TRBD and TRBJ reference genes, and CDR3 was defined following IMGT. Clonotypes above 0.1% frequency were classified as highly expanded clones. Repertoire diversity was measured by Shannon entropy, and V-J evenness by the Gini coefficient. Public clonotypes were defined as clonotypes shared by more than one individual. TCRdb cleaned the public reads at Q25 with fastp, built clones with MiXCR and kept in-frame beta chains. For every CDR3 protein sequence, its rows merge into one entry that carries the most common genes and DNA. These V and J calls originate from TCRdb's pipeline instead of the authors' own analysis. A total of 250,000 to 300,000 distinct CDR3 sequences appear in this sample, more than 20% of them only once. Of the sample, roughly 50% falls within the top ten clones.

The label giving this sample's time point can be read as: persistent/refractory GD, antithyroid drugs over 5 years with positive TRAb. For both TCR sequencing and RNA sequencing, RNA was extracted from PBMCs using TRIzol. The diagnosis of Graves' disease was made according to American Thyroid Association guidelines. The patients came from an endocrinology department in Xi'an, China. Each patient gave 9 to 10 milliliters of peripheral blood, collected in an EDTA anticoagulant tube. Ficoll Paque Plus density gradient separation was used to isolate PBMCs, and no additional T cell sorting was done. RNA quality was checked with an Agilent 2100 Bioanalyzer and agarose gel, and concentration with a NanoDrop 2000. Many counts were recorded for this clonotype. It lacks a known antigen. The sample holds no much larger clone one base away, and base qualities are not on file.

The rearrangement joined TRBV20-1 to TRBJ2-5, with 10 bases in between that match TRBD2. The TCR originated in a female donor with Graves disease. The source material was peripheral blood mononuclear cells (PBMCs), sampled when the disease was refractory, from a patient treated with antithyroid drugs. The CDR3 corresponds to CSVRLAGETQYF. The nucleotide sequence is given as TGCAGTGTACGACTAGCGGGAGAGACCCAGTACTTC.